Listed below are T cell receptor beta chains from one sample, sequenced in a study of blood T cell repertoires in COVID-19. Assay: immunoSEQ multiplex PCR; the TCRdb copy retains only in-frame clones and omits some. This table holds approximately 150,000 clones, 60% to 80% found once. The sample consisted of peripheral blood. The receptor source for this set is a man aged 45-65 years with active or convalescent COVID-19. CDR3s include the opening cysteine and the closing phenylalanine or tryptophan. D genes are given only for firm matches. Part of the rows lack a size; the others show once, few, many or a class for expanded clones.

clone size	V gene	D gene	J gene	CDR3 protein	CDR3 DNA
NA	TRBV6-5	NA	TRBJ2-2	CASKERADAGELFF	TGTGCCAGCAAGGAGCGGGCGGACGCCGGGGAGCTGTTTTTT
NA	TRBV3-1/TRBV3-2	NA	TRBJ1-2	CASSHVGGGYTF	TGTGCCAGCAGCCATGTAGGGGGAGGCTACACCTTC
NA	TRBV9	TRBD1	TRBJ2-7	CASSVSGQGAHEQYF	TGTGCCAGCAGCGTATCGGGACAGGGGGCCCACGAGCAGTACTTC
NA	TRBV13	TRBD1	TRBJ2-2	CASSPLDRGRTGELFF	TGTGCCAGCAGCCCACTGGACAGGGGGCGAACCGGGGAGCTGTTTTTT
NA	TRBV6-4	NA	TRBJ1-6	CASSVRADYAGSPLHF	TGTGCCAGCAGTGTGAGGGCTGACTATGCTGGATCACCCCTCCACTTT
NA	TRBV7-9	NA	TRBJ2-7	CASSLGEGGSSYEQYF	TGTGCCAGCAGCTTAGGTGAAGGGGGAAGCTCCTACGAGCAGTACTTC
NA	TRBV9	NA	TRBJ2-6	CASRSSGANVLTF	TGTGCCAGCAGGAGTTCTGGGGCCAACGTCCTGACTTTC
NA	TRBV28	NA	TRBJ1-1	CASSSPPRGGTEAFF	TGTGCCAGCAGTTCCCCGCCCCGGGGGGGCACTGAAGCTTTCTTT
NA	TRBV6-2/TRBV6-3	TRBD2	TRBJ2-7	CASSSLSGSVREQYF	TGTGCCAGCAGTTCCCTTAGCGGGAGTGTCCGCGAGCAGTACTTC
NA	TRBV7-3	TRBD2	TRBJ2-2	CASSYTGRSLAGASNTGELFF	TGTGCCAGCAGCTATACAGGGCGATCGCTAGCGGGAGCCTCGAACACCGGGGAGCTGTTTTTT
NA	TRBV7-2	NA	TRBJ2-2	CASSLEVTRGTGELFF	TGTGCCAGCAGCTTAGAAGTGACTAGGGGCACCGGGGAGCTGTTTTTT
NA	TRBV10-3	TRBD1	TRBJ2-1	CAIRTGLGYNEQFF	TGTGCCATCAGGACAGGGCTTGGTTACAATGAGCAGTTCTTC
NA	TRBV6-5	NA	TRBJ1-2	CASSSQVDSDGYTF	TGTGCCAGCAGTTCCCAAGTGGACAGTGATGGCTACACCTTC
few	TRBV7-2	TRBD1	TRBJ1-6	CASSLDRGTGYSPLHF	TGTGCCAGCAGCTTAGATAGAGGGACAGGTTATTCACCCCTCCACTTT
NA	TRBV9	NA	TRBJ2-3	CASSVGDSTDTQYF	TGTGCCAGCAGCGTAGGAGATAGCACGGATACGCAGTATTTT
NA	TRBV15	NA	TRBJ2-5	CATSRDGGVTKQGTQYF	TGTGCCACCAGCAGAGATGGGGGCGTGACCAAACAAGGGACCCAGTACTTC
NA	TRBV7-6	TRBD2	TRBJ2-5	CASSSLAGVGETQYF	TGTGCCAGCAGCTCGCTAGCGGGAGTCGGGGAGACCCAGTACTTC
once	TRBV28	TRBD1	TRBJ1-1	CASSETGTNTEAFF	TGTGCCAGCAGTGAGACAGGGACTAACACTGAAGCTTTCTTT
NA	TRBV7-9	TRBD1	TRBJ1-4	CASSPGGIPNEKLFF	TGTGCCAGCAGCCCAGGGGGCATACCGAATGAAAAACTGTTTTTT
once	TRBV2	TRBD2	TRBJ2-2	CASSPSGRVTGELFF	TGTGCCTCTTCACCTAGCGGGAGGGTAACCGGGGAGCTGTTTTTT
once	TRBV5-1	NA	TRBJ2-2	CASSSRTGELFF	TGCGCCAGCAGCTCCAGGACCGGGGAGCTGTTTTTT
NA	TRBV7-6	TRBD2	TRBJ2-1	CASNLLAGGLDEQFF	TGTGCCAGCAACCTTCTGGCGGGAGGGCTGGATGAGCAGTTCTTC
once	TRBV14	NA	TRBJ1-1	CASSRWREGDTEAFF	TGTGCCAGCAGCCGATGGAGGGAGGGGGACACTGAAGCTTTCTTT
few	TRBV27	TRBD2	TRBJ2-7	CASSLLTSGTSYEQYF	TGTGCCAGCAGTTTATTGACTAGCGGGACCTCCTACGAGCAGTACTTC
NA	TRBV7-3	TRBD2	TRBJ2-1	CASSPTSGKTYNEQFF	TGTGCCAGCAGCCCGACTAGCGGGAAAACCTACAATGAGCAGTTCTTC
NA	TRBV18	NA	TRBJ2-5	CASSPRSGEGETQYF	TGTGCCAGCTCACCACGGTCGGGAGAGGGTGAGACCCAGTACTTC
NA	TRBV19	NA	TRBJ1-6	CASSIRESNSPLHF	TGTGCCAGTAGTATACGGGAGAGCAATTCACCCCTCCACTTT
NA	TRBV28	NA	TRBJ2-7	CASSLTTYEQYF	TGTGCCAGCAGTTTGACTACCTACGAGCAGTACTTC
once	TRBV9	NA	TRBJ2-5	CASSGRTGYETQYF	TGTGCCAGCAGCGGACGTACCGGGTATGAGACCCAGTACTTC
NA	TRBV7-3	NA	TRBJ1-3	CASSLGGHLSGNTIYF	TGTGCCAGCAGCTTAGGTGGACATCTCTCTGGAAACACCATATATTTT
NA	TRBV10-3	NA	TRBJ2-6	CAISEHGRRGPSGANVLTF	TGTGCCATCAGTGAGCATGGGAGGAGAGGGCCCTCTGGGGCCAACGTCCTGACTTTC
NA	TRBV29-1	TRBD1	TRBJ2-1	CSVSGTGVGEQFF	TGCAGCGTTTCCGGGACAGGGGTCGGTGAGCAGTTCTTC
NA	TRBV19	NA	TRBJ1-4	CASEEAGHEKLFF	TGTGCCTCCGAGGAGGCGGGTCATGAAAAACTGTTTTTT
NA	TRBV12-3/TRBV12-4	NA	TRBJ1-5	CASSLTETQPQHF	TGTGCCAGCAGTTTGACAGAGACTCAGCCCCAGCATTTT
NA	TRBV15	TRBD2	TRBJ2-3	CATRTSGRAVTADTQYF	TGTGCCACCCGGACTAGCGGGAGGGCCGTAACGGCAGATACGCAGTATTTT
NA	TRBV28	NA	TRBJ2-6	CASRFGVGAGANVLTF	TGTGCCAGCCGTTTTGGGGTCGGGGCTGGGGCCAACGTCCTGACTTTC
NA	TRBV11-2	NA	TRBJ2-3	CASSDRTATDTQYF	TGTGCCAGCAGCGACCGGACAGCGACAGATACGCAGTATTTT
once	TRBV5-1	NA	TRBJ2-2	CASSLATTTTGELFF	TGCGCCAGCAGCTTGGCCACGACAACCACCGGGGAGCTGTTTTTT
NA	TRBV18	NA	TRBJ1-5	CASSGDILRRSSQPQHF	TGTGCCAGCTCTGGGGACATTCTTAGACGTTCGAGTCAGCCCCAGCATTTT
NA	TRBV2	TRBD2	TRBJ2-7	CASRQGLAEYEQYF	TGTGCCAGCAGACAAGGACTAGCCGAATACGAGCAGTACTTC
few	TRBV2	NA	TRBJ2-1	CASSAAGILYNEQFF	TGTGCCAGCAGTGCTGCGGGAATCCTCTACAATGAGCAGTTCTTC
NA	TRBV30	TRBD2	TRBJ2-1	CAWSTGGSSYNEQFF	TGTGCCTGGAGTACGGGGGGGAGCTCCTACAATGAGCAGTTCTTC
NA	TRBV19	NA	TRBJ1-1	CASSIDRVGTEAFF	TGTGCCAGTAGTATAGACCGGGTGGGCACTGAAGCTTTCTTT
NA	TRBV10-3	TRBD1	TRBJ1-5	CAISESRQGALGNQPQHF	TGTGCCATCAGTGAGTCCCGACAGGGGGCCTTAGGCAATCAGCCCCAGCATTTT
NA	TRBV5-1	NA	TRBJ2-1	CASSLELAGNVRKQFF	TGCGCCAGCAGCTTGGAACTAGCTGGCAACGTTAGGAAGCAGTTCTTC
NA	TRBV6-5	NA	TRBJ2-3	CASRLTVSTDTQYF	TGTGCCAGCAGACTGACAGTAAGCACAGATACGCAGTATTTT
NA	TRBV7-8	NA	TRBJ1-1	CASSLTGPGAEAFF	TGTGCCAGCAGCTTAACAGGGCCTGGCGCTGAAGCTTTCTTT
NA	TRBV29-1	NA	TRBJ1-2	CSVGEGIAYGYTF	TGCAGCGTGGGGGAGGGTATCGCCTATGGCTACACCTTC
NA	TRBV9	TRBD1	TRBJ1-1	CASSGNRGLMGTEAFF	TGTGCCAGCAGCGGCAACAGGGGGCTCATGGGCACTGAAGCTTTCTTT
few	TRBV13	TRBD1	TRBJ2-7	CASSPYLRQGFDFSSSYEQYF	TGTGCCAGCAGCCCATATCTGCGACAGGGATTTGATTTCTCAAGCTCCTACGAGCAGTACTTC
NA	TRBV29-1	NA	TRBJ2-3	CSVVRSGTDTQYF	TGCAGCGTTGTGAGATCGGGGACAGATACGCAGTATTTT
NA	TRBV9	NA	TRBJ1-6	CASSPRAGVTPLHF	TGTGCCAGCAGCCCGAGGGCAGGGGTGACACCCCTCCACTTT
NA	TRBV5-1	TRBD1	TRBJ2-7	CASSLVGGDDEQYF	TGCGCCAGCAGCTTGGTAGGGGGCGACGACGAGCAGTACTTC
NA	TRBV18	NA	TRBJ2-5	CASSPSGRGTRETQYF	TGTGCCAGCTCACCGTCCGGTAGGGGAACTCGAGAGACCCAGTACTTC
NA	TRBV2	TRBD1	TRBJ2-2	CASSVWDSGAGELFF	TGTGCCAGCAGTGTGTGGGACAGTGGGGCCGGGGAGCTGTTTTTT
few	TRBV9	NA	TRBJ2-7	CASSPPTRPYEQYF	TGTGCCAGCAGCCCGCCGACTAGACCCTACGAGCAGTACTTC